The 4 T cell receptor beta chains presented below share a single source sample, sequenced in a study of human T cells and chemical hapten exposure. The time point: patch test 3, about 24 weeks after DPC sensitization. Treatment: therapeutic diphenylcyclopropenone sensitization with weekly scalp DPC. TCRdb analysed the RACE reads with MiXCR anew, one entry per CDR3 protein. The profile covers roughly 200,000 distinct CDR3 sequences, with under 30% appearing a single time and roughly 2.4% taken by the ten largest. Sequenced material: whole blood, taken in connection with sensitization to the hapten diphenylcyclopropenone (DPC). Source of these receptors: a woman in her thirties or forties with alopecia areata. Some clones in this sample may be carry-over from other donors' samples.

This clonotype has only a few counts. The V gene is TRBV7-9, the J gene TRBJ1-5; no clear D gene. The CDR3 loop spans 12 amino acids. In germline, CDR1 is SEHNR, CDR2 FQNEAQ (reference sequence). The V and J ends lost 2 bases and 5 bases respectively, with 4 bases between them. Here the CDR3 reads CASSLMDQPQHF. In nucleotides, the CDR3 is TGTGCCAGCAGCTTAATGGATCAGCCCCAGCATTTT.

The CDR3 bases are TGTGCCAGCAGCCAAGCTTACGGGACAGCGGGAGAGACCCAGTACTTC. Its translation is CASSQAYGTAGETQYF. This rearrangement joins TRBV4-2 to TRBJ2-5; weak D call: TRBD1 (7 bases). Trimming stripped 1 base from V and 4 bases from J, with 16 bases between. This CDR3 is 16 amino acids long. CDR1 is LGHNA, CDR2 YNFKEQ, per germline.

V usage is TRBV29-1 and J usage is TRBJ1-1, with D uncertain. In germline, CDR1 is SQVTM, CDR2 ANQGSEA. The CDR3 extends over 13 amino acids. V was clipped by 3 bases and J by 1 base, with 9 bases between them. CDR3 amino acids: CSVDRSPNTEAFF. The DNA for the CDR3 is TGCAGCGTTGATAGGTCGCCGAACACTGAAGCTTTCTTT. The full variable domain, rest sourced from reference TRBV29-1 and TRBJ1-1, is SAVISQKPSRDICQRGTSLTIQCQVDSQVTMMFWYRQQPGQSLTLIATANQGSEATYESGFVIDKFPISRPNLTFSTLTVSNMSPEDSSIYLCSVDRSPNTEAFFGQGTRLTVV.

This clonotype was detected many times. The V and J genes are TRBV29-1 and TRBJ2-7; TRBD1 matches 9 bases. The germline V gene has CDR1 SQVTM and CDR2 ANQGSEA. Germline trimming cut 4 bases from V and 1 base from J; bases unmatched to any gene: 5. The CDR3 consists of 14 residues. In DNA, the CDR3 is TGCAGCGTTGCTGCCGGGACAGGGTCCTACGAGCAGTACTTC. Its protein product is CSVAAGTGSYEQYF.